The entry below describes one T cell receptor (beta chain). The CDR3 runs 14 residues. Trimming stripped 5 bases from V and 4 bases from J, with 14 bases between. Germline loops: CDR1 SGHTA, CDR2 FQGNSA. The repertoire was sequenced with immunoSEQ multiplex PCR; TCRdb's copy has only in-frame clones and lacks some. The data contain 1.6 million or so clones, around 95% of them singletons. The data originate from a study of shared clonotypes between healthy human individuals. The specimen was naive CD4+ T cells sorted from blood. Documented subset: CD45RA+ positively selected. The gene calls are TRBV7-2 and TRBJ1-1; possibly TRBD1 for D (5 bases). This TCR was sampled from a man aged 25-45 years in good health. DNA of the CDR3: TGTGCCAGCAGCATCGCAGGGCCGGGCACTGAAGCTTTCTTT. Its translation: CASSIAGPGTEAFF.